This T cell receptor (beta chain) was identified during a study of blood T cell repertoires in COVID-19. Sequenced by immunoSEQ multiplex PCR; TCRdb stores in-frame clones only, minus some. In the table there are over 150,000 clones, less than 85% of which are singletons. Germline-derived CDR1 and CDR2 are KGHSH and LQKENI. The CDR3 extends over 14 amino acids. Trimming shortened V by 6 bases and J by 5 bases, and 16 bases separated the two germline ends. Participants, about 18 to 90 years old, spanned about 26 US areas. The TCR originated in a woman in her twenties or thirties who had recovered from COVID-19. The J gene is TRBJ2-5, the V gene TRBV18; maybe TRBD2 (5 bases). Sequencing used PBMCs or T cells enriched from blood (not recorded which). The CDR3 DNA reads as TGTGCCAGCTCGGGTCAACGGGGTGAGGAGACCCAGTACTTC. It is translated as CASSGQRGEETQYF.